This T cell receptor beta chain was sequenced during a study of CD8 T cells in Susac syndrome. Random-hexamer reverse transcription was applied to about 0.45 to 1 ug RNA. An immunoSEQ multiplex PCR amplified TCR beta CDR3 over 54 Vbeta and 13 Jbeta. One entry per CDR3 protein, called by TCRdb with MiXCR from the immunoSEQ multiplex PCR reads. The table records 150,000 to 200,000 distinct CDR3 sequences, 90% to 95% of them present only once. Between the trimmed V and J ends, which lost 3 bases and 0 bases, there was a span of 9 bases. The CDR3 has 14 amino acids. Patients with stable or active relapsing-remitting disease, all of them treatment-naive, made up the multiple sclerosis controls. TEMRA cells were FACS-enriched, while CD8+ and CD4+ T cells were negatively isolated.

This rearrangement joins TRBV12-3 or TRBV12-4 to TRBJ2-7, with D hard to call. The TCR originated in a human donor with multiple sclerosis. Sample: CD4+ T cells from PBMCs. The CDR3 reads CASSFGQISYEQYF. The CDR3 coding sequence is TGTGCCAGCAGTTTCGGGCAGATCTCCTACGAGCAGTACTTC.